What follows are 24 T cell receptor beta chains derived from one specimen sequenced in a study of cytomegalovirus exposure and HLA in healthy donors. Both 60 Vbeta primers and 13 Jbeta primers went into the PCR. Sequencing used immunoSEQ multiplex PCR; TCRdb keeps in-frame clones, though not all of them. The data hold 150,000 to 200,000 clones, with roughly 82% observed a single time. The sequencing sample was made of PBMCs. These receptors originate from a man aged 35-49 years in good health and CMV-seronegative.

The CDR3 sequence: CAWSPSGSGYTDTQYF. The CDR3 nucleotides read TGTGCCTGGAGCCCCTCTGGTAGCGGGTACACAGATACGCAGTATTTT. The rearrangement uses TRBV30 and TRBJ2-3; 7 nucleotides agree with TRBD2. Germline V lookup: CDR1 GTSNPN, CDR2 SVGIG (reference sequence). The V gene end was trimmed by 3 bases and the J gene end by 2 bases; junction bases not matched to a gene: 11. The CDR3 runs to 16 residues.

CDR3 DNA sequence: TGCAGCGTGGGGGGTCAGGGATACACCGGGGAGCTGTTTTTT. This sequence encodes CSVGGQGYTGELFF. This rearrangement joins TRBV29-1 to TRBJ2-2, with D tentatively TRBD2 (6 bases). Germline V gene data show CDR1 as SQVTM and CDR2 as ANQGSEA. The CDR3 runs to 14 residues. Deletions cut 6 bases from V and 3 bases from J, with 14 bases between.

The V gene is TRBV30, the J gene TRBJ2-3; D is ambiguous. Germline loops: CDR1 GTSNPN, CDR2 SVGIG (reference sequence). V was clipped by 4 bases and J by 4 bases, with 12 bases between them. CDR3 length: 13 residues. The CDR3 nucleotides read TGTGCCTGGACTAGTCGAGCCTCAGATACGCAGTATTTT. It yields the protein CAWTSRASDTQYF.

The chain carries TRBV7-9 and TRBJ2-3; no firm D call. CDR3 length equals 14 residues. Germline CDR1 and CDR2: SEHNR and FQNEAQ (reference sequence). Trimming removed 5 bases at V and 0 bases at J, with 9 bases between. The CDR3 reads CASSPQISTDTQYF. CDR3 nucleotides: TGTGCCAGCAGCCCACAGATAAGCACAGATACGCAGTATTTT.

J is TRBJ1-6 and V is TRBV30, with 7 positions matching TRBD1. This CDR3 contains 15 residues. Germline V lookup: CDR1 GTSNPN, CDR2 SVGIG (reference sequence). V gave up 5 bases and J gave up 5 bases; unmatched junction bases: 9. CDR3 sequence: CAWERTGRNNSPLHF. CDR3 DNA: TGTGCCTGGGAGAGGACAGGCCGAAATAATTCACCCCTCCACTTT.

This sequence joins TRBV2 and TRBJ2-7, with TRBD2 identical over 9 bases. This CDR3 has 14 amino acids. The trim removed 6 bases at V and 4 bases at J, leaving 7 bases unmatched. The V gene's germline CDR1 is SNHLY and CDR2 FYNNEI. The CDR3: CASRLAGLDYEQYF. The CDR3 DNA reads as TGTGCCAGCAGGCTAGCGGGACTCGATTACGAGCAGTACTTC.

The CDR3 nucleotides are TGTGCCAGCAGGCCCCAACTAGCGGGAGTAAATGAGCAGTTCTTC. Protein: CASRPQLAGVNEQFF. V is TRBV27 and J is TRBJ2-1; 11 bases fit TRBD2. Trimming cost V 6 bases and J 7 bases; bases outside gene matches: 8. The CDR3 has 15 amino acids. CDR1 MNHEY and CDR2 SMNVEV come from the germline V gene (reference sequence).

This sequence joins TRBV28 and TRBJ2-2; TRBD2 is a possible D gene (5 bases). CDR3 length equals 17 residues. V was clipped by 4 bases and J by 5 bases, with 20 bases between them. The germline CDR1 and CDR2 sequences are MDHEN and SYDVKM. The DNA for the CDR3 is TGTGCCAGCAGTTCCCGGACTTTTTCGCGAGAGACCGGGGAGCTGTTTTTT. This translates into CASSSRTFSRETGELFF.

The chain has TRBV9 and TRBJ2-2; 9 positions match TRBD1. CDR3 length equals 17 residues. V dropped 0 bases and J dropped 1; count of bases not matched to a gene: 4. The germline V gene has CDR1 SGDLS and CDR2 YYNGEE. DNA for the CDR3: TGTGCCAGCAGCGTAGGTGACAGGGGGTGGAACACCGGGGAGCTGTTTTTT. Its protein is CASSVGDRGWNTGELFF.

This rearrangement joins TRBV7-8 to TRBJ2-1; D is ambiguous. Trimming stripped 6 bases from V and 5 bases from J, with 8 bases between. The CDR3 consists of 12 residues. Looked up from germline, CDR1 is SGHVS and CDR2 is FQNEAQ. CDR3 region: CASRERNNEQFF. CDR3 coding DNA: TGTGCCAGCAGGGAGCGTAACAATGAGCAGTTCTTC.

This chain links TRBV28 with TRBJ2-7; D gene unclear. Looked up from germline, CDR1 is MDHEN and CDR2 is SYDVKM. The germline V and J ends were trimmed by 6 bases and 6 bases, with 9 bases remaining between them. The CDR3 totals 11 residues. In DNA form, the CDR3 reads TGTGCCAGCAGCCGTCGAGTCGAGCAGTACTTC. Translating gives CASSRRVEQYF.

The V and J genes are TRBV4-2 and TRBJ2-1; D may be TRBD2 (5 bases). The CDR3 runs to 13 residues. CDR1 is LGHNA, CDR2 YNFKEQ, per germline. Trimming stripped 4 bases from V and 3 bases from J, with 7 bases between. The CDR3 DNA is TGTGCCAGCAGCCCCGGGGTCTACAATGAGCAGTTCTTC. It specifies CASSPGVYNEQFF.

The chain combines TRBV9 with TRBJ2-3; 10 bases line up with TRBD2. Trimming removed 0 bases from V and 4 bases from J; junction bases left unmatched: 5. CDR1 is SGDLS, CDR2 YYNGEE, per germline. The length of the CDR3 is 16 residues. Here the CDR3 DNA reads TGTGCCAGCAGCGTAGGGACTCTAGCGGGAGCAGATACGCAGTATTTT. Protein sequence: CASSVGTLAGADTQYF.

This chain joins TRBV5-6 and TRBJ1-2; D unresolved. CDR1 and CDR2 (germline): SGHDT, YYEEEE. The CDR3 runs 14 residues. V was clipped by 2 bases and J by 4 bases, with 12 bases between them. The CDR3 loop reads CASSFRTGSYGYTF. CDR3 DNA sequence: TGTGCCAGCAGCTTCCGGACGGGATCCTATGGCTACACCTTC.

This clone has more than one count but fewer than ten. V gene TRBV19 combines with J gene TRBJ1-5; a weak D match, TRBD1 (5 bases). Germline V gene sequence: CDR1 LNHDA, CDR2 SQIVND (reference sequence). Trimming cost V 3 bases and J 6 bases, with 12 bases left between them. The CDR3 contains 14 residues. The CDR3 DNA reads as TGTGCCAGTAGTATTGGGGCAGACGTTCAGCCCCAGCATTTT. Protein: CASSIGADVQPQHF. Based on the CDR3 plus reference TRBV19 and TRBJ1-5, the full variable domain is DGGITQSPKYLFRKEGQNVTLSCEQNLNHDAMYWYRQDPGQGLRLIYYSQIVNDFQKGDIAEGYSVSREKKESFPLTVTSAQKNPTAFYLCASSIGADVQPQHFGDGTRLSIL.

The V and J genes are TRBV2 and TRBJ1-5, with D possibly matching TRBD1 (6 bases). The germline V gene has CDR1 SNHLY and CDR2 FYNNEI. The CDR3 totals 15 residues. The V and J ends lost 4 bases and 1 base respectively, with 11 bases between them. The CDR3: CASSAQGTSNQPQHF. DNA of the CDR3: TGTGCCAGCAGTGCGCAGGGGACCAGCAATCAGCCCCAGCATTTT.

The rearrangement uses TRBV4-2 and TRBJ2-5, with a tentative D call TRBD1 (6 bases). Germline CDR1 LGHNA, CDR2 YNFKEQ. This CDR3 comprises 15 residues. V lost 0 bases, J lost 3 bases, and 11 bases lay in between. The CDR3 DNA is TGTGCCAGCAGCCAAGATGGACAGAGGGAAGAGACCCAGTACTTC. Translation: CASSQDGQREETQYF.

This clone was detected only a few times. This chain joins TRBV27 and TRBJ2-6; D remains ambiguous. The CDR3 totals 14 residues. Trimming cost V 6 bases and J 0 bases, with 6 bases left between them. Germline V gene sequence: CDR1 MNHEY, CDR2 SMNVEV (reference sequence). DNA of the CDR3: TGTGCCAGCAGCTATTACTCTGGGGCCAACGTCCTGACTTTC. It codes for CASSYYSGANVLTF.

The chain couples TRBV7-8 to TRBJ1-1, with D unclear. The CDR3 has 15 amino acids. From germline, CDR1 is SGHVS and CDR2 FQNEAQ. With 5 bases removed from V and 1 base from J, the gap between germline ends came to 14 bases. The CDR3 sequence: CASSQMGTTNTEAFF. CDR3 bases: TGTGCCAGCAGCCAGATGGGTACTACGAACACTGAAGCTTTCTTT.

The rearrangement joins TRBV7-9 to TRBJ2-3; 8 bases align to TRBD1. The CDR3 consists of 15 residues. V was clipped by 2 bases and J by 2 bases; unmatched bases: 3. CDR1 and CDR2 (germline): SEHNR, FQNEAQ (reference sequence). CDR3 region: CASSLQGALTDTQYF. The DNA of the CDR3 is TGTGCCAGCAGCTTACAGGGGGCCCTCACAGATACGCAGTATTTT.

This chain joins TRBV28 and TRBJ2-2; D is possibly TRBD1 (6 bases). This CDR3 spans 15 amino acids. Trimming shortened V by 5 bases and J by 0 bases, and 10 bases separated the two germline ends. From germline, CDR1 is MDHEN and CDR2 SYDVKM. The CDR3 region is CASSIQGANTGELFF. Written as DNA, the CDR3 is TGTGCCAGCAGTATACAGGGCGCGAACACCGGGGAGCTGTTTTTT.

CDR3 sequence: CASSGGVTQYEQYF. CDR3 DNA sequence: TGTGCCAGTAGTGGCGGGGTTACCCAATACGAGCAGTACTTC. The rearrangement joins TRBV19 to TRBJ2-7, with a possible D match to TRBD2 (6 bases). The germline V gene encodes CDR1 LNHDA and CDR2 SQIVND (reference sequence). The CDR3 sequence is 14 residues long. Trimming cost V 5 bases and J 4 bases, with 15 bases left between them.

The gene calls are TRBV4-2 and TRBJ1-1; D may be TRBD1 (6 bases). Trimming cost V 4 bases and J 3 bases, with 18 bases left between them. From germline, CDR1 is LGHNA and CDR2 YNFKEQ. CDR3 size: 16 residues. This CDR3 is CASSPKEGERDTEAFF. For the CDR3, the DNA is TGTGCCAGCAGCCCAAAAGAGGGGGAGAGAGACACTGAAGCTTTCTTT.

This CDR3 reads CASSPGPGRQYF. CDR3 DNA sequence: TGTGCCAGCAGCCCCGGCCCGGGTCGACAGTACTTC. The chain couples TRBV11-3 to TRBJ2-7; D remains ambiguous. The CDR3 runs to 12 residues. Germline-derived CDR1 and CDR2 are SGHNT and YENEEA. Trimming took off 5 bases at V and 10 bases at J, with 15 bases between the two ends. The full variable domain, its missing parts supplied by reference TRBV11-3 and TRBJ2-7, is EAGVVQSPRYKIIEKKQPVAFWCNPISGHNTLYWYLQNLGQGPELLIRYENEEAVDDSQLPKDRFSAERLKGVDSTLKIQPAELGDSAVYLCASSPGPGRQYFGPGTRLTVT.